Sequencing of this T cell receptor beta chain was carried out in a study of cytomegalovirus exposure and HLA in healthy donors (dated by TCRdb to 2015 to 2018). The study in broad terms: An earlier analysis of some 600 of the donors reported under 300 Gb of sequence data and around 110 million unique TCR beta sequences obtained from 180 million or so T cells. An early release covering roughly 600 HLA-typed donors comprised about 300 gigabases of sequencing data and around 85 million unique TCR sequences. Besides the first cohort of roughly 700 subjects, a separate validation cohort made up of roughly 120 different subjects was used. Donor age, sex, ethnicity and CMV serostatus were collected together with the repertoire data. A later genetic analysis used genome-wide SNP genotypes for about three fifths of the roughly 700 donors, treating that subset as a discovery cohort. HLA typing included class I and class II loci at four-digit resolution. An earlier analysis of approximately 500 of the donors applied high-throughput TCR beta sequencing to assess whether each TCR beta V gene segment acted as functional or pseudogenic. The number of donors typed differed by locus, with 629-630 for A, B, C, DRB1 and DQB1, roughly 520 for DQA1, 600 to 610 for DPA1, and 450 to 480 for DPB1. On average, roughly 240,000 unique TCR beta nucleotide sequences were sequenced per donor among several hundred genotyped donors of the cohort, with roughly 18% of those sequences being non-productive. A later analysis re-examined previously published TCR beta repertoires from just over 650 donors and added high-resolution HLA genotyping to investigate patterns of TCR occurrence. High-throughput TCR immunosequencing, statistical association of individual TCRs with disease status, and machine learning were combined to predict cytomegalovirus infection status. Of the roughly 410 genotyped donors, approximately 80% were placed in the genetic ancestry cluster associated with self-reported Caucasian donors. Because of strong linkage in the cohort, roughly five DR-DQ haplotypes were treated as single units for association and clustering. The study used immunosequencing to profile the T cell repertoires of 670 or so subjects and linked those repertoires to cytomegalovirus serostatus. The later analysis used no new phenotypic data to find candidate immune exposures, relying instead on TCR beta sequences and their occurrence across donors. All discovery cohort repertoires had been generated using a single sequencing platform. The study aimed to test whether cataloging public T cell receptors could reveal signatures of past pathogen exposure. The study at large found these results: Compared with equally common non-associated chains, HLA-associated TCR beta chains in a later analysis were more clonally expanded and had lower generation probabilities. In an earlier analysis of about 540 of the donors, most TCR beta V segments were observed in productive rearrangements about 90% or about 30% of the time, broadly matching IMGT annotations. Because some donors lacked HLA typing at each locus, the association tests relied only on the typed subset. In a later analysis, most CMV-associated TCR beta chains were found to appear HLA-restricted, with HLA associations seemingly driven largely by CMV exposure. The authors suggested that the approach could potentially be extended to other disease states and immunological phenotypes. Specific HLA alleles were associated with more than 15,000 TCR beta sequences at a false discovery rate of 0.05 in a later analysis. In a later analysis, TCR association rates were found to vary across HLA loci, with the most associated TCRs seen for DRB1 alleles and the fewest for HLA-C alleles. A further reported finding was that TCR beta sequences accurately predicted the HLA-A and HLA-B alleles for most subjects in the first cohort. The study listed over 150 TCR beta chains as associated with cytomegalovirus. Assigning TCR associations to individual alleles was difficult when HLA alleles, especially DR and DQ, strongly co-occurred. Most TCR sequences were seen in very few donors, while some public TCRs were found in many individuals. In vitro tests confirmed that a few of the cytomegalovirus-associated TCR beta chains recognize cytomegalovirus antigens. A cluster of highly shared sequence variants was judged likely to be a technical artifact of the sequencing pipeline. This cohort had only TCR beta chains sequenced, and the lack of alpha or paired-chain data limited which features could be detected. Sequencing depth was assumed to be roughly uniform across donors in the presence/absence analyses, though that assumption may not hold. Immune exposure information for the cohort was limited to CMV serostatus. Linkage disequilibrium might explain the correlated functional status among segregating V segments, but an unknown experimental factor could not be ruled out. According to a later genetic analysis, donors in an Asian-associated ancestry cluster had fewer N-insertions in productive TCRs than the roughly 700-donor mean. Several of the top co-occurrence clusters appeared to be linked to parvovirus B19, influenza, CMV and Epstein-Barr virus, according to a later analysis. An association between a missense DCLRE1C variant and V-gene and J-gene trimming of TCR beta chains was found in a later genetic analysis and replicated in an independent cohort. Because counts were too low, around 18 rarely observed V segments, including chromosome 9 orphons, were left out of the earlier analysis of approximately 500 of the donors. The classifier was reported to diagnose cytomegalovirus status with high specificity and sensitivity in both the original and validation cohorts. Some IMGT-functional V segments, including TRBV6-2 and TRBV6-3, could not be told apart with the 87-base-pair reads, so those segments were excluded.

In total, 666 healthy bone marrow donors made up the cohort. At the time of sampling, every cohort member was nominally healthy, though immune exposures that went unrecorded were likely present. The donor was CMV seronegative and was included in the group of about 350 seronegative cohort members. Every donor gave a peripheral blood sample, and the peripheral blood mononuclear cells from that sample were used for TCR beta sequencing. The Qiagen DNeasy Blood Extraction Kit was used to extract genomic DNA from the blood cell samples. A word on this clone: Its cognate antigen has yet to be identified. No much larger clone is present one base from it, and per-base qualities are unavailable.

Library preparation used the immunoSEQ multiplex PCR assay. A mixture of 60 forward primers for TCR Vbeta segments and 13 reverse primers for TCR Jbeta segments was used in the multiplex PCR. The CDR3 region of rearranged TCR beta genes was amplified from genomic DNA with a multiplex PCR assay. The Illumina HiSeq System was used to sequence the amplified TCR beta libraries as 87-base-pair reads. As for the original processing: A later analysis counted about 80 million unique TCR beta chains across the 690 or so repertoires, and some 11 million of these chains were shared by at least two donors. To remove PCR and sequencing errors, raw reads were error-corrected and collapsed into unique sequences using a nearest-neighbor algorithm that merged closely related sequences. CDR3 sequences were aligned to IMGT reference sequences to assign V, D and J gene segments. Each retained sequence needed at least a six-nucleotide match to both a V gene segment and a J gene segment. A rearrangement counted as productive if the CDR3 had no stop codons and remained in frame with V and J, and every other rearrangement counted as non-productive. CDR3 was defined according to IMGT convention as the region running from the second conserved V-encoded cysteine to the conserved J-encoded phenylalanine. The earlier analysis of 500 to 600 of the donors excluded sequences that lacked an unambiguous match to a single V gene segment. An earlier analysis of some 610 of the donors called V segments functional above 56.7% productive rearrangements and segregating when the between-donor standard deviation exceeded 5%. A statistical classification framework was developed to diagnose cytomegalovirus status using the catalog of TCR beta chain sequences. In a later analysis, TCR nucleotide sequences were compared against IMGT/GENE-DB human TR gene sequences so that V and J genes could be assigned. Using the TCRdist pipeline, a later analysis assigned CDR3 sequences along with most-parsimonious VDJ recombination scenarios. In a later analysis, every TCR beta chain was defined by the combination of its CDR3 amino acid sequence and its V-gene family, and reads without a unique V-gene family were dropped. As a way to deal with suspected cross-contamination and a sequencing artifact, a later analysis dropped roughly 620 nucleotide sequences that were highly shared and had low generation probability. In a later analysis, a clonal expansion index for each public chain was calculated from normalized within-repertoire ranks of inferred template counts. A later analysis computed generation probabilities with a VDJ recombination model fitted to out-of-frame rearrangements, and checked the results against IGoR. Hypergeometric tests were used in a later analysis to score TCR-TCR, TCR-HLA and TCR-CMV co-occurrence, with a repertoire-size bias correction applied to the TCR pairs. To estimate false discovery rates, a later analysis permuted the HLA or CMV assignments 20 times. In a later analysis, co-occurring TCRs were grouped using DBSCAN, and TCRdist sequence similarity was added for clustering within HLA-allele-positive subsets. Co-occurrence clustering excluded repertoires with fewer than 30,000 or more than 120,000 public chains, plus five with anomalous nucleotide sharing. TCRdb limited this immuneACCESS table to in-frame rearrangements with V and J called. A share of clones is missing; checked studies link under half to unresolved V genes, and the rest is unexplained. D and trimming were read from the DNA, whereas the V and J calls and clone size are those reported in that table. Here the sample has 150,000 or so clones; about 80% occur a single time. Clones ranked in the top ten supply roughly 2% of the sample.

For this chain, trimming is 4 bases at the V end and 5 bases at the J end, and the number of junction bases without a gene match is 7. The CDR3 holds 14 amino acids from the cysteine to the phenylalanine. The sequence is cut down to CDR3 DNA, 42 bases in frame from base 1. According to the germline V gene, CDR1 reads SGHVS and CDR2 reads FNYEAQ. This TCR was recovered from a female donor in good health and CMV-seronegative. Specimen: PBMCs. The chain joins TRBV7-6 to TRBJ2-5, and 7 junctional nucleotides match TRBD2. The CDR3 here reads CASSYQRGGETQYF. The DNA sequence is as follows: TGTGCCAGCAGCTACCAGCGGGGCGGGGAGACCCAGTACTTC.